Below are 25 T cell receptor beta chains sequenced from a single sample in a study of T cells in Graves' hyperthyroidism and ophthalmopathy. TCR beta CDR3 regions were amplified from RNA transcripts. HTBI primers were used for first-round RT-PCR of the TCR CDR3. TCRdb redid the calling of the multiplex PCR reads with MiXCR, one entry per CDR3 protein. The data hold 250,000 to 350,000 distinct CDR3 sequences, with 15% to 20% observed a single time. Sequenced input: blood. These receptors came from an older woman with Graves' ophthalmopathy.

This clonotype was seen a few times. This rearrangement joins TRBV4-3 to TRBJ2-2; D is perhaps TRBD2 (5 bases). The germline CDR1 and CDR2 sequences are LGHNA and YSLEER. V was clipped by 3 bases and J by 3 bases, with 14 bases between them. The CDR3 is made up of 16 amino acids. The CDR3 is CASSHQSGKYTGELFF. The CDR3 region has the DNA TGCGCCAGCAGCCACCAATCCGGGAAGTACACCGGGGAGCTGTTTTTT.

The rearrangement uses TRBV6-5 and TRBJ1-6, with D hard to call. Germline V gene data show CDR1 as MNHEY and CDR2 as SVGAGI. CDR3 length: 15 residues. The V end lost 0 bases, the J end lost 7 bases, and 10 bases lay between the germline ends. The CDR3 DNA sequence: TGTGCCAGCAGTTACTCGCTAGTAAGGAATTCACCCCTCCACTTT. It specifies CASSYSLVRNSPLHF.

A few counts support this clonotype. The chain recombines TRBV29-1 with TRBJ2-1; D may match TRBD1 or TRBD2 (5 bases each). The V gene lost 3 bases and the J gene lost 6 bases, with 18 bases spanning the gap. CDR3 length: 15 amino acids. CDR1 and CDR2 from the germline V gene are SQVTM and ANQGSEA. In nucleotides, the CDR3 is TGCAGCGTTGAGGTAGTAGGATCGGGGCCCAATGAGCAGTTCTTC. Protein product: CSVEVVGSGPNEQFF.

V and J are TRBV11-2 and TRBJ2-3; 10 nucleotides agree with TRBD2. J gave up 4 bases and V 1 base, and 8 bases lay outside the gene matches. Germline V CDR1 and CDR2: SGHAT, FQNNGV. This CDR3 spans 17 amino acids. The CDR3 loop is CASSLAGSGRFADTQYF. CDR3 DNA sequence: TGTGCCAGCAGCTTAGCAGGTAGCGGGAGGTTCGCAGATACGCAGTATTTT.

As regards this clonotype: The junction and the germline gene differ at one end; a read error may be behind it. CDR3 nucleotides: TGTGCCAGCAATGAAGCGCGGGCAGGGGTCAGGGATACGCAGTATTTT. Protein: CASNEARAGVRDTQYF. The chain has TRBV6-1 and TRBJ2-3; TRBD1 might be the D (6 bases). The germline V gene has CDR1 MNHNS and CDR2 SASEGT. The CDR3 extends over 16 amino acids.

This clonotype was seen at least ten times. CDR3 bases: TGTGCCAGCAGCGCAATTCGGGGACGAGTGAACAATGAGCAGTTCTTC. Translating gives CASSAIRGRVNNEQFF. This sequence joins TRBV7-9 and TRBJ2-1; D might be TRBD1 or TRBD2, each matching 5 bases. The CDR3 is 16 amino acids. V gave up 5 bases and J gave up 5 bases, with 19 bases separating them. Germline V gives CDR1 SEHNR, CDR2 FQNEAQ (reference sequence).

This clonotype was picked up a small number of times. The J gene is TRBJ1-6, the V gene TRBV20-1; no firm D call. This CDR3 region has 13 residues. The V end was cut by 4 bases, the J end by 8 bases, with 12 bases between. The germline V gene encodes CDR1 DFQATT and CDR2 SNEGSKA (reference sequence). CDR3: CSATKSGYSPLHF. The CDR3 region has the DNA TGCAGTGCTACTAAAAGCGGGTATTCACCCCTCCACTTT.

There are many counts of this clonotype. V usage is TRBV28 and J usage is TRBJ2-7; 7 positions agree with TRBD1. With 3 bases clipped from V and 8 bases from J, the junction kept 7 bases outside the gene matches. CDR1 and CDR2 from the germline V gene are MDHEN and SYDVKM. The CDR3 contains 13 residues. The CDR3 sequence is CASSFSTGKKQYF. DNA of the CDR3: TGTGCCAGCAGTTTTTCGACAGGGAAGAAGCAGTACTTC.

In DNA form, the CDR3 reads TGTGCCAGCAGTTTCGACCTAGCGGGGGGCCCCACAGATACGCAGTATTTT. This encodes CASSFDLAGGPTDTQYF. The chain uses TRBV27 and TRBJ2-3; 11 positions agree with TRBD2. Unmatched junction bases numbered 7, after V lost 3 bases and J lost 2 bases. CDR3 length: 17 amino acids. CDR1 is MNHEY and CDR2 is SMNVEV in the germline V gene (reference sequence).

V and J are TRBV20-1 and TRBJ1-5; 7 bases map to TRBD1. The CDR3 extends over 14 amino acids. Germline V lookup: CDR1 DFQATT, CDR2 SNEGSKA (reference sequence). V was pared by 3 bases and J by 8 bases, with 10 bases of the junction left unmatched. DNA for the CDR3: TGCAGTGCTAGTAAGGTGACAGACAGGGAGCCCCAGCATTTT. It specifies CSASKVTDREPQHF.

This clonotype appeared a few times. The rearrangement uses TRBV5-5 and TRBJ1-1; D not certain. Trimming cost V 1 base and J 0 bases, with 10 bases left between them. From germline, CDR1 is SGHKS and CDR2 YYEKEE (reference sequence). The CDR3 covers 15 residues. CDR3 in amino acids: CASSLIAAMNTEAFF. The CDR3 bases are TGTGCCAGCAGCTTGATAGCAGCCATGAACACTGAAGCTTTCTTT.

This clonotype was counted a few times. The chain links TRBV9 to TRBJ1-1; no firm D call. The V gene's germline CDR1 is SGDLS and CDR2 YYNGEE. Trimming shortened V by 3 bases and J by 1 base, and 10 bases separated the two germline ends. This CDR3 is 14 amino acids long. CDR3 DNA: TGTGCCAGCAGCGCGCCCAGTGGGAACACTGAAGCTTTCTTT. It yields the protein CASSAPSGNTEAFF.

The chain carries TRBV28 and TRBJ2-2, with D hard to call. V was shortened by 1 base and J by 11 bases, with 11 bases between the two germline ends. Germline V gene sequence: CDR1 MDHEN, CDR2 SYDVKM. The CDR3 contains 13 residues. As DNA, the CDR3 is TGTGCCAGCAGTTTATACGACCCGGCTGAGCTGTTTTTT. Protein product: CASSLYDPAELFF.

Comment on this clonotype: A much larger clone is a single base away; this may be a read error. V gene TRBV7-2 combines with J gene TRBJ2-2, with 7 nucleotides matching TRBD2. Germline CDR1 SGHTA, CDR2 FQGNSA. V shed 2 bases, J shed 1 base, and the junction held 4 bases outside the gene matches. The CDR3 spans 16 residues. The CDR3: CASSLNGGRNTGELFF. The CDR3 DNA reads TGTGCCAGCAGCTTAAACGGCGGGAGGAACACCGGGGAGCTGTTTTTT. Supplemented by reference TRBV7-2 and TRBJ2-2, the full variable domain reads GAGVSQSPSNKVTEKGKDVELRCDPISGHTALYWYRQSLGQGLEFLIYFQGNSAPDKSGLPSDRFSAERTGGSVSTLTIQRTQQEDSAVYLCASSLNGGRNTGELFFGEGSRLTVL.

This clonotype appeared many times. J is TRBJ2-7 and V is TRBV20-1; 9 bases line up with TRBD2. The junction had 7 bases not matched to a gene; V was cut back by 5 bases and J by 5 bases. CDR1 and CDR2 (germline): DFQATT, SNEGSKA (reference sequence). This CDR3 is 13 amino acids long. The DNA of the CDR3 is TGCAGTGCTCGAGCTAGCGGGAACGACGAGCAGTACTTC. As protein: CSARASGNDEQYF.

This clonotype has just a few counts. V and J are TRBV5-8 and TRBJ1-2, with D tentatively TRBD1 (6 bases). The CDR3 has 14 residues. V was trimmed by 4 bases and J by 4 bases, leaving 14 bases between them. Per the germline V gene, CDR1 is SGHTS and CDR2 is YDEGEE. CDR3 protein: CASSMVSGAYGYTF. The CDR3 DNA reads as TGTGCCAGCAGCATGGTATCAGGGGCCTATGGCTACACCTTC. The variable domain in full, completed from reference TRBV5-8 and TRBJ1-2, reads EAGVTQSPTHLIKTRGQQATLRCSPISGHTSVYWYQQALGLGLQFLLWYDEGEERNRGNFPPRFSGRQFPNYSSELNVNALELEDSALYLCASSMVSGAYGYTFGSGTRLTVV.

The V gene is TRBV4-1, the J gene TRBJ2-7; maybe TRBD1 (6 bases). The CDR3 has 16 residues. Trimming took 3 bases from V and 1 from J, leaving 16 bases between them. CDR1 is MGHRA, CDR2 YSYEKL, per germline. The CDR3 DNA reads as TGCGCCAGCAGCCACTTGCAGGGGATAGGTTCCTACGAGCAGTACTTC. Its translation is CASSHLQGIGSYEQYF.

This clonotype was counted a single time. It may be a read error: a sequence one base away is much more abundant. The chain links TRBV9 to TRBJ2-3, with D perhaps matching TRBD1 (5 bases). This CDR3 comprises 15 residues. CDR1 is SGDLS and CDR2 is YYNGEE in the germline V gene. The chain's CDR3 is CVSSVGVGSADTQYF. Here the CDR3 DNA reads TGTGTCAGCAGCGTAGGGGTAGGGTCAGCAGATACGCAGTATTTT.

This clonotype was counted between two and nine times. The chain uses TRBV27 and TRBJ2-7, with 9 positions matching TRBD2. CDR3 size: 14 residues. The junction had 10 bases not matched to a gene; V was cut back by 6 bases and J by 7 bases. The germline V gene has CDR1 MNHEY and CDR2 SMNVEV (reference sequence). In DNA form, the CDR3 reads TGTGCCAGCAGGACCGAGACTAGCGGACGTGAGCAGTACTTC. Protein: CASRTETSGREQYF.

V gene TRBV28 combines with J gene TRBJ1-5, with TRBD1 identical over 8 bases. The CDR3 spans 16 residues. Trimming removed 5 bases from V and 4 bases from J; junction bases left unmatched: 10. CDR1 and CDR2 (germline): MDHEN, SYDVKM. CDR3 loop: CASSIYRTGINQPQHF. In nucleotides, the CDR3 is TGTGCCAGCAGTATCTACAGGACAGGGATAAATCAGCCCCAGCATTTT.

This clonotype turned up a few times. V gene TRBV19 combines with J gene TRBJ1-5, with D perhaps matching TRBD1 (5 bases). The germline V gene encodes CDR1 LNHDA and CDR2 SQIVND (reference sequence). V was trimmed by 3 bases and J by 7 bases, leaving 13 bases between them. CDR3 length: 14 residues. CDR3 residues: CASSIFGRGQPQHF. The DNA of the CDR3 is TGTGCCAGTAGTATCTTTGGGCGGGGGCAGCCCCAGCATTTT.

V is TRBV18 and J is TRBJ2-3; D unclear. This CDR3 region has 17 residues. Deletions cut 3 bases from V and 0 bases from J, with 16 bases between. Germline assignment: CDR1 KGHSH and CDR2 LQKENI. Written as DNA, the CDR3 is TGTGCCAGCTCACCCCTCAAAGAGAAAACTAGCACAGATACGCAGTATTTT. Translating it yields CASSPLKEKTSTDTQYF.

This clonotype was counted ten times or more. This chain uses TRBV7-8 with TRBJ2-7; a weak D match, TRBD2 (5 bases). The CDR3 length is 16 residues. V was pared by 4 bases and J by 0 bases, with 16 bases between. Germline V gene sequence: CDR1 SGHVS, CDR2 FQNEAQ. The CDR3 region is CASSSQPGGASYEQYF. As DNA, the CDR3 is TGTGCCAGCAGCTCCCAGCCAGGAGGAGCCTCCTACGAGCAGTACTTC.

This chain uses TRBV6-1 with TRBJ2-7, with 9 positions matching TRBD1. The CDR3 contains 14 residues. The V and J ends lost 6 bases and 1 base, in that order; junction bases with no gene match: 4. Per the germline V gene, CDR1 is MNHNS and CDR2 is SASEGT. CDR3 nucleotides: TGTGCCAGCAGAGGGACAGGGTTTTCCTACGAGCAGTACTTC. Its protein product is CASRGTGFSYEQYF.

This clonotype was seen at least ten times. The chain has TRBV4-1 and TRBJ1-1; no reliable D call. CDR1 is MGHRA and CDR2 is YSYEKL in the germline V gene. The CDR3 is made up of 13 amino acids. V lost 0 bases and J lost 5, with 7 bases in between. The chain's CDR3 is CASSQDERTEAFF. CDR3 nucleotides: TGCGCCAGCAGCCAAGATGAAAGGACTGAAGCTTTCTTT.